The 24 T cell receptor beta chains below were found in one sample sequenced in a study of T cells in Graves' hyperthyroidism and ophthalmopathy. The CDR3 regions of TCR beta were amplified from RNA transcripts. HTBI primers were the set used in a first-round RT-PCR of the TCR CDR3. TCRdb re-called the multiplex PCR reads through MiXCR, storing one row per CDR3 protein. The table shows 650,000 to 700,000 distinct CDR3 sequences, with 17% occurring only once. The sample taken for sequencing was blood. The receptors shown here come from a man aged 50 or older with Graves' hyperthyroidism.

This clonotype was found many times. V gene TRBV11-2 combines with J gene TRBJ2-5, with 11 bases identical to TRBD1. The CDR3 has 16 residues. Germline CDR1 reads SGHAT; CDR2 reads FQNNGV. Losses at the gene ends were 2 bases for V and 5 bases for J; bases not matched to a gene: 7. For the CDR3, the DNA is TGTGCCAGCAGCTTATATAGGACAGGGGGCGTTGAGACCCAGTACTTC. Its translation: CASSLYRTGGVETQYF.

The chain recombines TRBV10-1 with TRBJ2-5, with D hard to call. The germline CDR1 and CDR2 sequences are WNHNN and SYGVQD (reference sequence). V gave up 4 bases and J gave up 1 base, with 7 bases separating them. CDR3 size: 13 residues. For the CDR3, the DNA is TGCGCCAGCAGTGGAAGAATCCAAGAGACCCAGTACTTC. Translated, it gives CASSGRIQETQYF.

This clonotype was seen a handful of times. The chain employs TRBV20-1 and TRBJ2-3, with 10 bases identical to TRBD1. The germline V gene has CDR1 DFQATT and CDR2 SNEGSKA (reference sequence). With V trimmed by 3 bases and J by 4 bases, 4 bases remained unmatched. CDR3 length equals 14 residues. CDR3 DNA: TGCAGTGCTAGCCGGGACAGGGGTTCAGATACGCAGTATTTT. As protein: CSASRDRGSDTQYF.

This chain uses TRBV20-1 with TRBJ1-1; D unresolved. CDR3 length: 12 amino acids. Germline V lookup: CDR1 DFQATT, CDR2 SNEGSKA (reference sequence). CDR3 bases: TGCAGGGTTTTTAACCGGGACACTGAAGCTTTCTTT. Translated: CRVFNRDTEAFF.

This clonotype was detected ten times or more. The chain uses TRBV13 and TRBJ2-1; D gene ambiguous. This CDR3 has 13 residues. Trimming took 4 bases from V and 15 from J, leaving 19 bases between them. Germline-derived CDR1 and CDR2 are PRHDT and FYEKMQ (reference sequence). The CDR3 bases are TGTGCCAGCAGCTCGTCCCCGACTCCGCTGAGGTTCTTC. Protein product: CASSSSPTPLRFF.

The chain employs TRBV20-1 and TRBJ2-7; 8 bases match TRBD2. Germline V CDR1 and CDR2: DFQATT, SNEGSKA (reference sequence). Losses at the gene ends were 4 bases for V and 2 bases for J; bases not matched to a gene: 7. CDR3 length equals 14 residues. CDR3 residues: CSATGAGGPYEQYF. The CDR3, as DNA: TGCAGTGCTACCGGGGCGGGGGGTCCCTACGAGCAGTACTTC.

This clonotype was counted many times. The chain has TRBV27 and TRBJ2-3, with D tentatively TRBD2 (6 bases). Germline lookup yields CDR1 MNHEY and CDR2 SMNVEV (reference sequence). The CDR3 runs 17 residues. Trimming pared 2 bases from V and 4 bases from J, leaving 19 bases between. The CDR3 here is CASSLAGLHKRPDTQYF. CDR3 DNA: TGTGCCAGCAGTTTAGCGGGACTCCACAAAAGACCAGATACGCAGTATTTT.

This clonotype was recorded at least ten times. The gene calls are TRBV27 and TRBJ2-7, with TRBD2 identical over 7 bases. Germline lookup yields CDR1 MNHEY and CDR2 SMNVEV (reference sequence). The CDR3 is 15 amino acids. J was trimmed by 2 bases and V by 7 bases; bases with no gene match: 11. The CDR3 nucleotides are TGTGCCAGCACCATGGACCCAGCGGGGACCTACGAGCAGTACTTC. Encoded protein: CASTMDPAGTYEQYF.

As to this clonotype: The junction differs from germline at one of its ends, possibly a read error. The CDR3 region is CTSSLYGSDEQYF. CDR3 in DNA: TGTACCAGCAGCTTATACGGGTCCGACGAGCAGTACTTC. J is TRBJ2-7 and V is TRBV7-8; D is unclear. The germline V gene has CDR1 SGHVS and CDR2 FQNEAQ. The CDR3 spans 13 residues.

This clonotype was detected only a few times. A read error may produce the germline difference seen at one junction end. In nucleotides, the CDR3 is TGTGCCAGCAGCGAAGGGACACCTAGCGACTTC. Translating it yields CASSEGTPSDF. V is TRBV5-6 and J is TRBJ2-4; D is tentatively TRBD1 or TRBD2 (6 bases each). The CDR3 totals 11 residues. CDR1 and CDR2 (germline): SGHDT, YYEEEE. The variable domain in full, with the rest retrieved from reference TRBV5-6 and TRBJ2-4, is DAGVTQSPTHLIKTRGQQVTLRCSPKSGHDTVSWYQQALGQGPQFIFQYYEEEERQRGNFPDRFSGHQFPNYSSELNVNALLLGDSALYLCASSEGTPSDFGAGTRLSVL.

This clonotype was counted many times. The CDR3 nucleotides read TGTGCCAGCAGTTTACGACAGGGGCTGTTCGAGCAGTACTTC. It codes for CASSLRQGLFEQYF. This rearrangement joins TRBV27 to TRBJ2-7, with 8 bases lining up with TRBD1. The CDR3 has 14 amino acids. The germline V gene has CDR1 MNHEY and CDR2 SMNVEV (reference sequence). After removal of 2 bases from V and 6 bases from J, the junction contained 6 bases not matched to a gene.

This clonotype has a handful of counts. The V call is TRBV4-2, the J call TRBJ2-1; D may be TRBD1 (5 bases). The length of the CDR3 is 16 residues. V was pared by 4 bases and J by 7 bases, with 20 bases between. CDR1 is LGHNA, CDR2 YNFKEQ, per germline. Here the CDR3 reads CASSPLIRAGVNEQFF. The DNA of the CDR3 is TGTGCCAGCAGCCCCCTGATCAGGGCCGGCGTTAATGAGCAGTTCTTC.

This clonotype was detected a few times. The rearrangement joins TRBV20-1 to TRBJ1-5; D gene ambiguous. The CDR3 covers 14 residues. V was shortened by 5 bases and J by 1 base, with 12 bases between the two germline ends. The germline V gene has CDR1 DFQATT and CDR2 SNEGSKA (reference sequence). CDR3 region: CSARPQHSNQPQHF. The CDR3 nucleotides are TGCAGTGCTCGTCCCCAGCACAGCAATCAGCCCCAGCATTTT.

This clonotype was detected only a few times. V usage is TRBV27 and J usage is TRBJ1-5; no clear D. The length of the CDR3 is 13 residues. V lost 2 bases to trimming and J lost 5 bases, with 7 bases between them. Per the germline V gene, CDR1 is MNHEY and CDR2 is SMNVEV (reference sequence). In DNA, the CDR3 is TGTGCCAGCAGTTTAGGTATCCATCAGCCCCAGCATTTT. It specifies CASSLGIHQPQHF.

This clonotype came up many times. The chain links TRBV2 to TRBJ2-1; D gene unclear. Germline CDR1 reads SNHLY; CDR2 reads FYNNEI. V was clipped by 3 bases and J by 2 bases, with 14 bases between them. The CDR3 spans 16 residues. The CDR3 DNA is TGTGCCAGCAGTGATGGAGCCTGGGTCACCTACAATGAGCAGTTCTTC. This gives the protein CASSDGAWVTYNEQFF.

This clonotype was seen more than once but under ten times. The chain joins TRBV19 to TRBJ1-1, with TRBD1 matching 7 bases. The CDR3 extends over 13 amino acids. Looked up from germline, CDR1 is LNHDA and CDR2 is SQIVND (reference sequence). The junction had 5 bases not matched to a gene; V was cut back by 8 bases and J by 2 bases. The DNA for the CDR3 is TGTGCCAGTGGGGACAGACAAAACACTGAAGCTTTCTTT. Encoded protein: CASGDRQNTEAFF.

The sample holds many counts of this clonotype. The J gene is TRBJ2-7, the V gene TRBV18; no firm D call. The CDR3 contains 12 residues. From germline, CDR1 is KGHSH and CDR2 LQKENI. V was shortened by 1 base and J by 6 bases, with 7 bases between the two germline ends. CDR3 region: CASSPQGIEQYF. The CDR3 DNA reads TGTGCCAGCTCACCACAGGGTATCGAGCAGTACTTC.

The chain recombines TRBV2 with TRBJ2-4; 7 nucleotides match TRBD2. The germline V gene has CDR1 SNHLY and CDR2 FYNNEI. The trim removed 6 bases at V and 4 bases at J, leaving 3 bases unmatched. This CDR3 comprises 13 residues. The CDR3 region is CASSLAEKNIQYF. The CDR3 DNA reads TGTGCCAGCAGCCTAGCGGAGAAAAACATTCAGTACTTC.

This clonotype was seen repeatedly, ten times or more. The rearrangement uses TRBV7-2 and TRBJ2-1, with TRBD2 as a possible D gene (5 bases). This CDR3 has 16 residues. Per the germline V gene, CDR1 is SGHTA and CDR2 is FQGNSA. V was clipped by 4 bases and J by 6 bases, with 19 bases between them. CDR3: CASSSPQPGTSNEQFF. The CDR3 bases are TGTGCCAGCAGCTCCCCACAGCCAGGAACTAGCAATGAGCAGTTCTTC.

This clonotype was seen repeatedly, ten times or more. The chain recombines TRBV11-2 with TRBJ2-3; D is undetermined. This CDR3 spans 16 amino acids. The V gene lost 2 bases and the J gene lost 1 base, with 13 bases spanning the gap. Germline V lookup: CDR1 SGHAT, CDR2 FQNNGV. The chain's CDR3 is CASSLMRGGGTDTQYF. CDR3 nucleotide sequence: TGTGCCAGCAGCTTAATGAGAGGCGGAGGCACAGATACGCAGTATTTT.

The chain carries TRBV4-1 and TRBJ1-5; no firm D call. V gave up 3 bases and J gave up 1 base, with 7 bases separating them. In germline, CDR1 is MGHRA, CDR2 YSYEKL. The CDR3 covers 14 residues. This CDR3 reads CASSHRQSNQPQHF. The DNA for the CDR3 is TGCGCCAGCAGCCACAGGCAGAGCAATCAGCCCCAGCATTTT.

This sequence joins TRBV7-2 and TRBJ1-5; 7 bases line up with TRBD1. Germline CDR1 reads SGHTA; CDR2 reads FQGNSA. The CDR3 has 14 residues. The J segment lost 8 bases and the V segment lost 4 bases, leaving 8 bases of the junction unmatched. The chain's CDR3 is CASSSGTVEKPQHF. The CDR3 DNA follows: TGTGCCAGCAGCTCCGGGACAGTAGAAAAGCCCCAGCATTTT.

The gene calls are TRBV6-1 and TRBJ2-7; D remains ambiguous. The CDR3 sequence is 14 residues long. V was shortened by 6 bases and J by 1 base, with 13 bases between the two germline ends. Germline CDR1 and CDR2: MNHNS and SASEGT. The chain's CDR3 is CASSPSWQSYEQYF. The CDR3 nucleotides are TGTGCCAGCAGCCCCTCCTGGCAGTCCTACGAGCAGTACTTC.

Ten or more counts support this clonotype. For the CDR3, the DNA is TGTGCCAGCAGTTTACCCGGACAGGGGCTAAACACCGGGGAGCTGTTTTTT. This sequence encodes CASSLPGQGLNTGELFF. This chain uses TRBV28 with TRBJ2-2; 9 bases are shared with TRBD1. J lost 2 bases, V lost 2 bases, and 6 bases had no gene match. The CDR3 loop spans 17 amino acids. The germline V gene has CDR1 MDHEN and CDR2 SYDVKM.